The 23 T cell receptor beta chains below all came from one sample that was sequenced in a study of technical replicates of blood from several donors. Only in-frame clones appear in the TCRdb table, and some are missing; sequencing was by immunoSEQ multiplex PCR. The sample records 67,000 or so clones, 80% to 95% being singletons. The specimen was T cells isolated from PBMCs. Receptors originate from a human donor in good health.

The V gene is TRBV9, the J gene TRBJ2-6; 8 nucleotides line up with TRBD1. Trimming at V came to 4 bases and at J to 3 bases, leaving 9 bases not matched to a gene. Germline V gene sequence: CDR1 SGDLS, CDR2 YYNGEE. CDR3 size: 17 residues. This chain's CDR3 is CASSHPQGGGGANVLTF. The CDR3 DNA reads as TGTGCCAGCAGCCACCCACAGGGGGGAGGTGGGGCCAACGTCCTGACTTTC.

V gene TRBV6-1 combines with J gene TRBJ2-1; possibly TRBD2 for D (6 bases). With 2 bases removed from V and 2 bases from J, the gap between germline ends came to 16 bases. CDR1 and CDR2 from the germline V gene are MNHNS and SASEGT. The CDR3 runs to 17 residues. DNA of the CDR3: TGTGCCAGCAGTGAACGGGGAGGACTGGCCCCCTACAATGAGCAGTTCTTC. As protein: CASSERGGLAPYNEQFF.

This chain connects TRBV25-1 to TRBJ2-2; D possibly corresponds to TRBD2 (6 bases). The CDR3 has 15 amino acids. Looked up from germline, CDR1 is MGHDK and CDR2 is SYGVNS. Trimming took off 4 bases at V and 0 bases at J, with 9 bases between the two ends. The CDR3 sequence is CASSGTIANTGELFF. In nucleotides, the CDR3 is TGTGCCAGCAGTGGGACTATCGCGAACACCGGGGAGCTGTTTTTT.

V gene TRBV4-2 combines with J gene TRBJ2-3; no firm D call. The V gene lost 1 base and the J gene lost 6 bases, with 20 bases spanning the gap. The germline V gene encodes CDR1 LGHNA and CDR2 YNFKEQ. The CDR3 has 17 amino acids. The CDR3 is CASSQGAVHEATDTQYF. CDR3 coding DNA: TGTGCCAGCAGCCAAGGTGCGGTTCATGAGGCCACGGATACGCAGTATTTT.

Notes on this clone: At one end, the junction sequence differs from germline, possibly due to a read error. V is TRBV28 and J is TRBJ2-7, with unresolved D. Germline CDR1 is MDHEN and CDR2 is SYDVKM. The CDR3 loop spans 11 amino acids. In DNA, the CDR3 is TGTGCCAGCAGTTTAGCTAGTCGTAAAGACTTC. Its translation is CASSLASRKDF.

The CDR3 loop is CASSKRTGKGFF. The CDR3 DNA follows: TGTGCCAGCAGTAAACGGACAGGAAAGGGATTCTTT. The genes are TRBV6-5 and TRBJ1-1; 7 bases agree with TRBD1. Germline assignment: CDR1 MNHEY and CDR2 SVGAGI. The CDR3 runs 12 residues. V lost 5 bases, J lost 14 bases, and 11 bases stayed unmatched.

In its sample, this clone was seen once. The chain has TRBV11-3 and TRBJ2-7; TRBD2 aligns across 10 bases. From germline, CDR1 is SGHNT and CDR2 YENEEA. V dropped 2 bases and J dropped 7; count of bases not matched to a gene: 5. This CDR3 region has 14 residues. Written as DNA, the CDR3 is TGTGCCAGCAGCTTAAGCGGGAGGGCCAGTGAGCAGTACTTC. Residues: CASSLSGRASEQYF.

The rearrangement joins TRBV11-2 to TRBJ2-5; D perhaps matches TRBD1 (6 bases). The CDR3 extends over 13 amino acids. Looked up from germline, CDR1 is SGHAT and CDR2 is FQNNGV. The V gene lost 2 bases and the J gene lost 5 bases, with 9 bases spanning the gap. The CDR3 DNA is TGTGCCAGCAGCTTAACAGGGTCGGAGACCCAGTACTTC. Translation: CASSLTGSETQYF.

The chain has TRBV11-2 and TRBJ2-1, with 9 bases identical to TRBD2. The CDR3 is 17 residues long. V was pared by 4 bases and J by 3 bases, with 10 bases of the junction left unmatched. Germline V CDR1 and CDR2: SGHAT, FQNNGV. The chain's CDR3 is CASSSQTSGGGYNEQFF. The CDR3 DNA sequence: TGTGCCAGCAGCTCCCAGACTAGCGGTGGGGGCTACAATGAGCAGTTCTTC.

The sample holds a few counts of this clone. This chain joins TRBV9 and TRBJ1-5; 8 bases are a match to TRBD1. Germline V gives CDR1 SGDLS, CDR2 YYNGEE. Trimming at V came to 3 bases and at J to 4 bases, leaving 6 bases not matched to a gene. The CDR3 is made up of 15 amino acids. CDR3 sequence reads: CASSATGEGNQPQHF. In nucleotides, the CDR3 is TGTGCCAGCAGCGCGACAGGGGAGGGAAATCAGCCCCAGCATTTT.

The rearrangement links TRBV29-1 to TRBJ1-2; D not certain. Germline assignment: CDR1 SQVTM and CDR2 ANQGSEA. V lost 3 bases and J 3 bases, leaving 11 bases between the germline ends. The CDR3 runs to 13 residues. For the CDR3, the DNA is TGCAGCGTTGACAAAGGGAGAGACTATGGCTACACCTTC. Protein product: CSVDKGRDYGYTF.

The chain couples TRBV6-1 to TRBJ2-5; D perhaps matches TRBD1 (5 bases). V was trimmed by 8 bases and J by 1 base, leaving 17 bases between them. Germline V lookup: CDR1 MNHNS, CDR2 SASEGT. The length of the CDR3 is 15 residues. The CDR3 coding sequence is TGTGCCAGCCTGGGGCTAGAGTGGGGCCAAGAGACCCAGTACTTC. It codes for CASLGLEWGQETQYF.

Here the CDR3 reads CASSLLEQFF. The CDR3 coding sequence is TGTGCCAGCAGCCTCCTTGAGCAGTTCTTC. This chain links TRBV7-9 with TRBJ2-1; D is undetermined. Trimming removed 5 bases from V and 9 bases from J, with 5 bases in between. Germline V lookup: CDR1 SEHNR, CDR2 FQNEAQ (reference sequence). This CDR3 region has 10 residues.

This chain joins TRBV2 and TRBJ1-2; no firm D call. The length of the CDR3 is 13 residues. Germline V lookup: CDR1 SNHLY, CDR2 FYNNEI. Trimming took off 8 bases at V and 1 base at J, with 11 bases between the two ends. The CDR3: CASQGRYNYGYTF. The CDR3 bases are TGTGCCAGCCAAGGGAGGTATAACTATGGCTACACCTTC.

The chain uses TRBV10-3 and TRBJ2-4; 14 bases line up with TRBD2. J lost 1 base, V lost 1 base, and 6 bases had no gene match. This CDR3 is built from 19 residues. CDR1 and CDR2 from the germline V gene are ENHRY and SYGVKD. As DNA, the CDR3 is TGTGCCATCAGTGAGTTTGGGACTAGCGGGAGTTCGGCCAAAAACATTCAGTACTTC. Residues: CAISEFGTSGSSAKNIQYF.

The chain employs TRBV7-9 and TRBJ1-1; D might be TRBD1 (5 bases). CDR3 size: 13 residues. V was clipped by 8 bases and J by 5 bases, with 15 bases between them. The germline CDR1 and CDR2 sequences are SEHNR and FQNEAQ (reference sequence). DNA for the CDR3: TGTGCCAGCGGTAGGGGCTCAGGGACTGAAGCTTTCTTT. As protein: CASGRGSGTEAFF.

CDR3 bases: TGTGCCAGCAGTCGTAACCTAGGACAGGGAATGCGAGAGACCCAGTACTTC. It specifies CASSRNLGQGMRETQYF. The chain carries TRBV11-2 and TRBJ2-5; TRBD1 aligns across 8 bases. The CDR3 runs to 17 residues. Germline loops: CDR1 SGHAT, CDR2 FQNNGV. V lost 6 bases, J lost 4 bases, and 16 bases stayed unmatched. Full variable domain (outside the CDR3, taken from reference TRBV11-2 and TRBJ2-5): EAGVAQSPRYKIIEKRQSVAFWCNPISGHATLYWYQQILGQGPKLLIQFQNNGVVDDSQLPKDRFSAERLKGVDSTLKIQPAKLEDSAVYLCASSRNLGQGMRETQYFGPGTRLLVL.

V is TRBV6-5 and J is TRBJ2-4, with a possible D match to TRBD2 (6 bases). V lost 0 bases and J lost 0, with 9 bases in between. The germline CDR1 and CDR2 sequences are MNHEY and SVGAGI. The CDR3 length is 16 residues. The CDR3 coding sequence is TGTGCCAGCAGTTACTCGATGGGACTAGCCAAAAACATTCAGTACTTC. This translates into CASSYSMGLAKNIQYF.

This chain connects TRBV15 to TRBJ1-1; D might be TRBD1 (5 bases). Between the trimmed V and J ends, which lost 0 bases and 6 bases, there was a span of 14 bases. The germline CDR1 and CDR2 sequences are LNHNV and YYDKDF (reference sequence). The CDR3 totals 15 residues. The CDR3 region is CATSRDSAGVSEAFF. CDR3 DNA sequence: TGTGCCACCAGCAGAGATTCGGCGGGGGTTTCTGAAGCTTTCTTT.

The genes are TRBV9 and TRBJ2-5; TRBD2 might be the D (6 bases). Trimming shortened V by 0 bases and J by 5 bases, and 14 bases separated the two germline ends. CDR1 SGDLS and CDR2 YYNGEE come from the germline V gene. The CDR3 totals 15 residues. This chain's CDR3 is CASSVDQLAGETQYF. The DNA of the CDR3 is TGTGCCAGCAGCGTAGATCAACTAGCCGGGGAGACCCAGTACTTC.

This clone appeared a single time. The CDR3 here is CASSKRQTGRMNPQHF. The CDR3 DNA follows: TGTGCCAGCAGCAAGAGACAGACAGGGAGGATGAATCCCCAGCATTTT. The rearrangement joins TRBV25-1 to TRBJ1-5; 7 bases fit TRBD1. V lost 6 bases, J lost 10 bases, and 18 bases stayed unmatched. Germline V gives CDR1 MGHDK, CDR2 SYGVNS. The CDR3 has 16 amino acids.

As regards this clone: Other nucleotide sequences from this sample produce the same CDR3. The chain couples TRBV11-3 to TRBJ2-3, with D possibly TRBD1 on 5 matching bases. The V end lost 5 bases, the J end lost 0 bases, and 9 bases lay between the germline ends. Looked up from germline, CDR1 is SGHNT and CDR2 is YENEEA. CDR3 size: 14 residues. In DNA, the CDR3 is TGTGCCAGCAGCCAGGGTGGGAGCACAGATACGCAGTATTTT. Amino acid sequence: CASSQGGSTDTQYF.

The CDR3 sequence is CASSLKDRSSYNEQFF. The CDR3 DNA reads as TGTGCCAGCTCCCTTAAGGACAGAAGCTCCTACAATGAGCAGTTCTTC. The gene calls are TRBV18 and TRBJ2-1; tentative D call: TRBD1 (6 bases). From germline, CDR1 is KGHSH and CDR2 LQKENI. Between the trimmed V and J ends, which lost 6 bases and 0 bases, there was a span of 15 bases. The length of the CDR3 is 16 residues.